Following are 31 T cell receptor beta chains from one sample sequenced in a study of human thymus T cells. Thymus tissue was removed during corrective cardiac surgery. Only in-frame clones appear in the TCRdb table, and some are missing; sequencing was by immunoSEQ multiplex PCR. The sample carries roughly 86,000 clones, around 96% recorded once. Sample: thymus tissue. These TCRs come from a boy in the first two years of life with a congenital heart defect but otherwise immunologically healthy.

The chain's CDR3 is CATSSGCYRSVGTEAFF. As DNA, the CDR3 is TGTGCCACCAGCAGTGGATGCTACAGGTCAGTAGGCACTGAAGCTTTCTTT. The chain uses TRBV15 and TRBJ1-1, with D possibly matching TRBD1 (5 bases). The CDR3 is 17 residues long. Between the trimmed V and J ends, which lost 3 bases and 4 bases, there was a span of 21 bases. The V gene's germline CDR1 is LNHNV and CDR2 YYDKDF (reference sequence).

The chain recombines TRBV19 with TRBJ2-3; no firm D call. The V gene's germline CDR1 is LNHDA and CDR2 SQIVND (reference sequence). Trimming removed 5 bases at V and 4 bases at J, with 10 bases between. CDR3 length: 13 amino acids. The CDR3 loop is CASSPRRPDTQYF. Here the CDR3 DNA reads TGTGCCAGTAGTCCCCGCCGGCCAGATACGCAGTATTTT.

V and J are TRBV14 and TRBJ1-4, with D perhaps matching TRBD1 (5 bases). Germline V gene lookup returns CDR1 SGHDN and CDR2 FVKESK. Trimming cost V 2 bases and J 7 bases, with 20 bases left between them. This CDR3 contains 17 residues. Written as DNA, the CDR3 is TGTGCCAGCAGCCAAAGAGGACCATGGGGGATTGGTGAAAAACTGTTTTTT. Amino acid sequence: CASSQRGPWGIGEKLFF. Variable domain in full (rest from reference TRBV14 and TRBJ1-4): EAGVTQFPSHSVIEKGQTVTLRCDPISGHDNLYWYRRVMGKEIKFLLHFVKESKQDESGMPNNRFLAERTGGTYSTLKVQPAELEDSGVYFCASSQRGPWGIGEKLFFGSGTQLSVL.

The chain carries TRBV20-1 and TRBJ2-3; unclear D gene. The CDR3 spans 11 residues. Germline values: CDR1 DFQATT, CDR2 SNEGSKA (reference sequence). Trimming took off 1 base at V and 2 bases at J, with 1 base between the two ends. The CDR3 reads CSARATDTQYF. CDR3 in DNA: TGCAGTGCTAGAGCCACAGATACGCAGTATTTT.

This chain connects TRBV9 to TRBJ2-3, with TRBD2 matching over 8 bases. Germline V gene data show CDR1 as SGDLS and CDR2 as YYNGEE. CDR3 length: 15 residues. V lost 0 bases, J lost 3 bases, and 3 bases stayed unmatched. For the CDR3, the DNA is TGTGCCAGCAGCGTAGGGAGCGGGGGAACAGATACGCAGTATTTT. Translated, it gives CASSVGSGGTDTQYF.

This rearrangement joins TRBV7-4 to TRBJ1-5; 7 bases are a match to TRBD1. Trimming removed 6 bases from V and 5 bases from J; junction bases left unmatched: 19. Germline V CDR1 and CDR2: SGHVT, SQSDAQ. This CDR3 region has 18 residues. As DNA, the CDR3 is TGTGCCAGCAGATCCGGGACAGTGGATCGTTGGTGGGATCAGCCCCAGCATTTT. Translating gives CASRSGTVDRWWDQPQHF. The variable domain in full, completed from reference TRBV7-4 and TRBJ1-5, reads GAGVSQSPRYKVAKRGRDVALRCDSISGHVTLYWYRQTLGQGSEVLTYSQSDAQRDKSGRPSGRFSAERPERSVSTLKIQRTEQGDSAVYLCASRSGTVDRWWDQPQHFGDGTRLSIL.

The chain has TRBV6-1 and TRBJ2-7, with 12 bases matching TRBD1. V shed 6 bases and J 4 bases; nucleotides not matched to a gene: 7. CDR3 size: 15 residues. Germline CDR1 is MNHNS and CDR2 is SASEGT. The CDR3 loop reads CASSPRDRGLYEQYF. The DNA for the CDR3 is TGTGCCAGCAGCCCCCGGGACAGGGGGCTTTACGAGCAGTACTTC.

The rearrangement links TRBV4-3 to TRBJ2-7; D is perhaps TRBD2 (5 bases). The CDR3 covers 16 residues. V was cut by 0 bases and J by 1 base, with 13 bases left in between. In germline, CDR1 is LGHNA, CDR2 YSLEER. DNA of the CDR3: TGCGCCAGCAGCCAAGATTCGAGGGCAGTTTCCTACGAGCAGTACTTC. It is translated as CASSQDSRAVSYEQYF.

This clone appeared once. The chain couples TRBV27 to TRBJ1-2; 12 nucleotides match TRBD1. The CDR3 length is 16 residues. Losses at the gene ends were 6 bases for V and 14 bases for J; bases not matched to a gene: 19. Per the germline V gene, CDR1 is MNHEY and CDR2 is SMNVEV (reference sequence). The CDR3 nucleotides read TGTGCCAGCAGGCCCATGCAAACCGGGACAGGGGGCCGCTGTACCTTC. This gives the protein CASRPMQTGTGGRCTF.

This clone was found a few times. This rearrangement joins TRBV6-1 to TRBJ1-5; D gene unclear. V dropped 2 bases and J dropped 4 bases, with 21 bases sitting between them. Germline loops: CDR1 MNHNS, CDR2 SASEGT. The CDR3 has 18 residues. The DNA for the CDR3 is TGTGCCAGCAGTGAATCCGCTGCTGAGGGATATGAAAATCAGCCCCAGCATTTT. This codes for CASSESAAEGYENQPQHF.

This chain links TRBV5-1 with TRBJ2-1, with TRBD2 identical over 7 bases. From germline, CDR1 is SGHRS and CDR2 YFSETQ. The CDR3 loop spans 17 amino acids. The J segment lost 0 bases and the V segment lost 0 bases, leaving 6 bases of the junction unmatched. CDR3 sequence: CASSLASGGGSYNEQFF. DNA of the CDR3: TGCGCCAGCAGCTTGGCCAGTGGGGGGGGCTCCTACAATGAGCAGTTCTTC. Variable domain in full (rest from reference TRBV5-1 and TRBJ2-1): KAGVTQTPRYLIKTRGQQVTLSCSPISGHRSVSWYQQTPGQGLQFLFEYFSETQRNKGNFPGRFSGRQFSNSRSEMNVSTLELGDSALYLCASSLASGGGSYNEQFFGPGTRLTVL.

Details on this clone: The junction shows a germline mismatch at one end, possibly a read error. The chain joins TRBV29-1 to TRBJ1-1; unclear D gene. The CDR3 has 14 residues. Germline V gene sequence: CDR1 SQVTM, CDR2 ANQGSEA. CDR3 in amino acids: CSVEGTVTSQKAFF. CDR3 bases: TGCAGCGTGGAAGGCACCGTAACTTCTCAAAAAGCTTTCTTT.

The chain recombines TRBV2 with TRBJ1-1; 7 positions match TRBD1. J lost 8 bases, V lost 9 bases, and 3 bases had no gene match. The CDR3 sequence is 10 residues long. Germline V gene sequence: CDR1 SNHLY, CDR2 FYNNEI. CDR3 sequence reads: CARAGGEAFF. The DNA for the CDR3 is TGTGCCAGGGCAGGGGGGGAAGCTTTCTTT.

A note on this clone: The junction shows a germline mismatch at one end, possibly a read error. The chain carries TRBV5-4 and TRBJ1-2; 7 nucleotides match TRBD1. The V gene's germline CDR1 is SGHNT and CDR2 YYREEE (reference sequence). The CDR3 is made up of 16 amino acids. Here the CDR3 reads CASTLGQSGPYYGYTF. The CDR3 region has the DNA TGTGCCAGCACCTTGGGACAGTCAGGGCCGTACTATGGCTACACCTTC. The full variable domain, completed using reference TRBV5-4 and TRBJ1-2, is ETGVTQSPTHLIKTRGQQVTLRCSSQSGHNTVSWYQQALGQGPQFIFQYYREEENGRGNFPPRFSGLQFPNYSSELNVNALELDDSALYLCASTLGQSGPYYGYTFGSGTRLTVV.

The V gene is TRBV5-8, the J gene TRBJ2-5; maybe TRBD2 (6 bases). V lost 2 bases and J 1 base, leaving 12 bases between the germline ends. CDR1 and CDR2 from the germline V gene are SGHTS and YDEGEE. The CDR3 runs 15 residues. CDR3 sequence: CASSLSEGRQETQYF. CDR3 sequence (DNA): TGTGCCAGCAGCTTATCGGAGGGCCGCCAAGAGACCCAGTACTTC.

The rearrangement links TRBV13 to TRBJ2-7, with a tentative D call TRBD1 (6 bases). Looked up from germline, CDR1 is PRHDT and CDR2 is FYEKMQ (reference sequence). The CDR3 length is 15 residues. V lost 6 bases to trimming and J lost 0 bases, with 15 bases between them. CDR3 residues: CASSSLRGPSYEQYF. CDR3 DNA: TGTGCCAGCAGTTCACTCAGGGGCCCCTCCTACGAGCAGTACTTC.

This chain joins TRBV5-1 and TRBJ1-4, with D unresolved. The CDR3 is made up of 15 amino acids. The V and J ends lost 0 bases and 1 base respectively, with 7 bases between them. The germline V gene encodes CDR1 SGHRS and CDR2 YFSETQ. Written as DNA, the CDR3 is TGCGCCAGCAGCTTGGACCTGGGAACTAATGAAAAACTGTTTTTT. Protein sequence: CASSLDLGTNEKLFF.

The chain recombines TRBV27 with TRBJ2-1; 11 nucleotides align to TRBD2. Trimming at V came to 6 bases and at J to 10 bases, leaving 11 bases not matched to a gene. CDR1 MNHEY and CDR2 SMNVEV come from the germline V gene (reference sequence). The CDR3 sequence is 15 residues long. The CDR3 sequence: CASSGTSGVQREQFF. For the CDR3, the DNA is TGTGCCAGCAGCGGGACTAGCGGAGTACAAAGGGAGCAGTTCTTC.

The rearrangement joins TRBV21-1 to TRBJ1-2; the table names TRBD1, a call not compared with the DNA. TRBV21-1 counts as a pseudogene. The CDR3 loop spans 16 amino acids. In DNA form, the CDR3 reads TGTGCCAGCAGCAAAGCGGGGGACAGGCCGATTTATGGCTACACCTTC. Translated: CASSKAGDRPIYGYTF.

The V gene is TRBV6-1, the J gene TRBJ1-1; TRBD1 is a possible D gene (5 bases). Trimming cost V 1 base and J 1 base, with 22 bases left between them. The length of the CDR3 is 19 residues. CDR1 is MNHNS, CDR2 SASEGT, per germline. CDR3 residues: CASSEEVRQLPGGNTEAFF. The CDR3 region has the DNA TGTGCCAGCAGTGAAGAGGTCCGACAGCTCCCAGGTGGGAACACTGAAGCTTTCTTT.

The rearrangement links TRBV6-1 to TRBJ2-7; either TRBD1 or TRBD2 may fit D (6 bases each). Germline V lookup: CDR1 MNHNS, CDR2 SASEGT. Trimming pared 1 base from V and 3 bases from J, leaving 10 bases between. The CDR3 runs 14 residues. The CDR3 region has the DNA TGTGCCAGCAGTGAAGTGAAGGGGGGCTACGAGCAGTACTTC. Its protein product is CASSEVKGGYEQYF.

The chain uses TRBV5-1 and TRBJ1-3; TRBD1 agrees at 9 bases. V was clipped by 0 bases and J by 0 bases; unmatched bases: 10. The CDR3 is made up of 19 amino acids. The germline CDR1 and CDR2 sequences are SGHRS and YFSETQ. CDR3 nucleotides: TGCGCCAGCAGCTTGGTAGGACAGGGGATGCTTCCCTCTGGAAACACCATATATTTT. It codes for CASSLVGQGMLPSGNTIYF.

This clone has a single count. The chain employs TRBV30 and TRBJ2-1; D may match TRBD1 or TRBD2 (5 bases each). Per the germline V gene, CDR1 is GTSNPN and CDR2 is SVGIG (reference sequence). V dropped 1 base and J dropped 1 base, with 5 bases sitting between them. The CDR3 loop spans 13 amino acids. The CDR3 region has the DNA TGTGCCTGGAGTGGGGGGTCCTACAATGAGCAGTTCTTC. Translating it yields CAWSGGSYNEQFF.

The J gene is TRBJ2-7, the V gene TRBV27, with 8 bases fitting TRBD1. This CDR3 region has 14 residues. Germline V gene data show CDR1 as MNHEY and CDR2 as SMNVEV (reference sequence). V lost 6 bases to trimming and J lost 3 bases; unmatched junction nucleotides: 7. The CDR3 nucleotides read TGTGCCAGCAGGCCCAGGGGGCTTGGCTACGAGCAGTACTTC. Encoded protein: CASRPRGLGYEQYF.

Written as DNA, the CDR3 is TGTGCCAGCCAGGGACAGGGGTTATATGGCTACACCTTC. Its protein is CASQGQGLYGYTF. This rearrangement joins TRBV7-2 to TRBJ1-2; 10 positions match TRBD1. Trimming at V came to 8 bases and at J to 5 bases, leaving 5 bases not matched to a gene. The CDR3 covers 13 residues. Germline-derived CDR1 and CDR2 are SGHTA and FQGNSA.

DNA for the CDR3: TGTGCCAGCAGCTTAGAGGGACGGGGGCACTATGGCTACACCTTC. This codes for CASSLEGRGHYGYTF. J is TRBJ1-2 and V is TRBV7-2, with D perhaps matching TRBD1 (6 bases). The CDR3 sequence is 15 residues long. Trimming shortened V by 1 base and J by 3 bases, and 12 bases separated the two germline ends. In germline, CDR1 is SGHTA, CDR2 FQGNSA.

This chain joins TRBV7-2 and TRBJ2-7, with 8 bases fitting TRBD1. Germline V CDR1 and CDR2: SGHTA, FQGNSA. CDR3 length equals 14 residues. The V and J ends lost 6 bases and 3 bases, in that order; junction bases with no gene match: 7. Here the CDR3 reads CASSCDRGNYEQYF. The DNA for the CDR3 is TGTGCCAGCAGTTGTGACAGGGGCAACTACGAGCAGTACTTC.

In this sample, this clone turned up once. This chain uses TRBV13 with TRBJ1-6; possible D gene TRBD1, 5 bases. Germline V CDR1 and CDR2: PRHDT, FYEKMQ (reference sequence). The V end lost 5 bases, the J end lost 4 bases, and 18 bases lay between the germline ends. CDR3 length: 17 amino acids. The CDR3 DNA reads TGTGCCAGCAGCCTTAGTGCGGGGCCTCTGTATAATTCACCCCTCCACTTT. Its protein is CASSLSAGPLYNSPLHF.

The chain carries TRBV9 and TRBJ2-1, with 12 bases matching TRBD2. Unmatched junction bases numbered 9, after V lost 1 base and J lost 4 bases. This CDR3 region has 18 residues. Per the germline V gene, CDR1 is SGDLS and CDR2 is YYNGEE. The CDR3: CASSVSSGGDSGYNEQFF. DNA of the CDR3: TGTGCCAGCAGCGTATCTAGCGGGGGGGATAGCGGTTACAATGAGCAGTTCTTC.

V and J are TRBV11-1 and TRBJ1-1, with 7 positions matching TRBD1. The CDR3 extends over 18 amino acids. Trimming cost V 5 bases and J 1 base; bases outside gene matches: 16. Per the germline V gene, CDR1 is SGHAT and CDR2 is FQDESV (reference sequence). CDR3 bases: TGTGCCAGCAGCCAGGGGGACACCGCCCCCTTCAAGAACACTGAAGCTTTCTTT. It encodes CASSQGDTAPFKNTEAFF.

The V call is TRBV14, the J call TRBJ2-2; possible D gene TRBD2, 7 bases. V shed 0 bases and J shed 5 bases, with 16 bases lying between them. CDR3 length equals 17 residues. Germline-derived CDR1 and CDR2 are SGHDN and FVKESK. The chain's CDR3 is CASSQDNRGALTGELFF. The DNA of the CDR3 is TGTGCCAGCAGCCAAGATAACCGGGGGGCTCTGACCGGGGAGCTGTTTTTT.